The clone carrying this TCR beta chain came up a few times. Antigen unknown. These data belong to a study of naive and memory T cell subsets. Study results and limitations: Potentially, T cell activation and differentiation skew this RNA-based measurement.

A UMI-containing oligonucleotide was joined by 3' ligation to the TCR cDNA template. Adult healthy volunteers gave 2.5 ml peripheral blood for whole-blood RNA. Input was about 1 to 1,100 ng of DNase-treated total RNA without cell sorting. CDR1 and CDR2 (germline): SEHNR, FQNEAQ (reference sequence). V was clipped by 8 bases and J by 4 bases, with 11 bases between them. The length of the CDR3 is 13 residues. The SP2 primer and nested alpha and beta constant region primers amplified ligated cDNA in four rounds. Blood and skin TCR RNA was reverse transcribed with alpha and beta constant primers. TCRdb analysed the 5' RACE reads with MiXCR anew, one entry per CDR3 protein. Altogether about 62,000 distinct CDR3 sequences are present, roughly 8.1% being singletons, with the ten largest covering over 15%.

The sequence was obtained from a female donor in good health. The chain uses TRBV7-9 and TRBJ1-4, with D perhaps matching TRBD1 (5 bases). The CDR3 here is CASGDGLNEKLFF. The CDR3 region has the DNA TGTGCCAGCGGGGACGGACTTAATGAAAAACTGTTTTTT.